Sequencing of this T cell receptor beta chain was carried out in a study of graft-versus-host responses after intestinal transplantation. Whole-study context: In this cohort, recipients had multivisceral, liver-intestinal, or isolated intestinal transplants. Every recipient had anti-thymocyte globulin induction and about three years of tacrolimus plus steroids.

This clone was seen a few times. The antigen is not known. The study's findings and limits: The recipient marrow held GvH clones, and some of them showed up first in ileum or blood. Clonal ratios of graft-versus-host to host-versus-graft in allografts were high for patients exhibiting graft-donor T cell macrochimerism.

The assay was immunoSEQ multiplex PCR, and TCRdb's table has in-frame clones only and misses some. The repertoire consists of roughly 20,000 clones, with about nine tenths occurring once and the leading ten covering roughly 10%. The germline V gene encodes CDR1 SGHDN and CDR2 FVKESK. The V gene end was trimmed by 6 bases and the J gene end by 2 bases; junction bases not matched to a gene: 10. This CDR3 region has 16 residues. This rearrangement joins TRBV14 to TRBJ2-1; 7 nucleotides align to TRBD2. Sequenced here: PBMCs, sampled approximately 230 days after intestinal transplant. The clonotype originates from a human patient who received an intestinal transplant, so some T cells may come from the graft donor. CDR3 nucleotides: TGTGCCAGCAGTTATATTGGACTAGGTGCCTACAATGAGCAGTTCTTC. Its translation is CASSYIGLGAYNEQFF.